This TCR beta chain emerged from a study of CD8+CD57+ T cells in acquired aplastic anemia. General study findings and limits: Shared by patients and controls, fewer than 30 CD8+ CDR3s were abundant in patients. Statistical testing detected no significant gap in CD8+ Simpson's diversity between patients and controls.

This CDR3 is 19 amino acids long. Per the germline V gene, CDR1 is SGHDT and CDR2 is YYEEEE. Of note for this clonotype: Its antigen is unknown. One end of the junction does not line up with germline, which may come from a read error.

Genomic DNA provided the template from which TCR beta VDJ and CDR3 profiles were obtained. MiXCR, run by TCRdb on the reads, gives a single entry per CDR3 protein. The sample contains approximately 200,000 distinct CDR3 sequences, roughly 50% of which appear only once. Patients selected for sequencing had displayed CD8+CD57+ cell expansion by flow cytometry. The specimen was sorted CD4+, CD8+, or CD8+CD57+ T cells (not recorded which) from PBMCs. The chain combines TRBV5-6 with TRBJ1-3, with 11 bases lining up with TRBD1. The receptor's source is a human donor with aplastic anemia. CDR3 protein: CASSGRWTGGLNSGNTTYF. CDR3 sequence (DNA): TGTGCCAGCAGCGGGCGGTGGACAGGGGGCCTGAACTCTGGAAACACCACATATTTT.